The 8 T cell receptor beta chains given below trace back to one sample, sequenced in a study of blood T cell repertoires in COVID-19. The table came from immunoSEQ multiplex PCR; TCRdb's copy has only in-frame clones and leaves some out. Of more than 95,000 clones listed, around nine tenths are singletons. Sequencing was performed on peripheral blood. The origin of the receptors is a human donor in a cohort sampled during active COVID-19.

The CDR3 is CASSDPGWNYGYTF. DNA of the CDR3: TGCGCCAGCAGTGATCCGGGTTGGAACTATGGCTACACCTTC. The chain links TRBV10-2 to TRBJ1-2; the D is unclear. The CDR3 consists of 14 residues. V was shortened by 3 bases and J by 2 bases, with 10 bases between the two germline ends. The germline gives CDR1 WSHSY, CDR2 SAAADI.

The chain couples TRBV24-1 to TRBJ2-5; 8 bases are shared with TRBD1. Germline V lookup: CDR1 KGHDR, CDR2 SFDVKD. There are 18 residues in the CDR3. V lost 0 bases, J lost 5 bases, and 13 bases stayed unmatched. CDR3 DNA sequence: TGTGCCACCAGTGATTTGGGGACAGGTGTTGGGAAGCAGGAGACCCAGTACTTC. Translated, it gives CATSDLGTGVGKQETQYF.

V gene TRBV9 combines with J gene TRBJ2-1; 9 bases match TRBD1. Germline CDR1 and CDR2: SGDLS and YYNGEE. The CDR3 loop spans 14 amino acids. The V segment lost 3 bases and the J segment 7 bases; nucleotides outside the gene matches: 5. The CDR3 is CASSGGQGKNEQFF. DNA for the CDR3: TGTGCCAGCAGCGGAGGACAGGGGAAAAATGAGCAGTTCTTC.

The DNA for the CDR3 is TGTGCCAGCAGTTTCGACACCTACTATGGCTACACCTTC. Its protein is CASSFDTYYGYTF. The chain links TRBV6-5 to TRBJ1-2; D is uncertain. V lost 4 bases and J lost 3, with 9 bases in between. The germline CDR1 and CDR2 sequences are MNHEY and SVGAGI. The CDR3 totals 13 residues.

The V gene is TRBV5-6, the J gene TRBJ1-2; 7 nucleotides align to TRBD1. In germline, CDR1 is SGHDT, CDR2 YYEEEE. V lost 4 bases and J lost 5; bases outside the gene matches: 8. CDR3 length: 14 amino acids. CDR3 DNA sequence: TGTGCCAGCAGCCGACAGGGTCCAGGGTATGGCTACACCTTC. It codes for CASSRQGPGYGYTF.

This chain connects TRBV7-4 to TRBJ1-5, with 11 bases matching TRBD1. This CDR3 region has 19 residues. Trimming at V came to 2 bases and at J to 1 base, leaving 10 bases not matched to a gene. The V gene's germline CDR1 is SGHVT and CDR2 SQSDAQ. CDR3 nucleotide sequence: TGTGCCAGCAGCTTAAGGGGACAGGGGGGGAGGTGGAGCAATCAGCCCCAGCATTTT. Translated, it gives CASSLRGQGGRWSNQPQHF. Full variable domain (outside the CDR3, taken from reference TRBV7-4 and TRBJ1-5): GAGVSQSPRYKVAKRGRDVALRCDSISGHVTLYWYRQTLGQGSEVLTYSQSDAQRDKSGRPSGRFSAERPERSVSTLKIQRTEQGDSAVYLCASSLRGQGGRWSNQPQHFGDGTRLSIL.

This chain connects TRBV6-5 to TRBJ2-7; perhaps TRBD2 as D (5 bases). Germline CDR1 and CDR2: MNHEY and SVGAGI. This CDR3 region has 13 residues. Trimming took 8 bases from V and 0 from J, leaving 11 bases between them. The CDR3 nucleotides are TGTGCCAGCCGGAGGAGAAGCTCCTACGAGCAGTACTTC. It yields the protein CASRRRSSYEQYF.

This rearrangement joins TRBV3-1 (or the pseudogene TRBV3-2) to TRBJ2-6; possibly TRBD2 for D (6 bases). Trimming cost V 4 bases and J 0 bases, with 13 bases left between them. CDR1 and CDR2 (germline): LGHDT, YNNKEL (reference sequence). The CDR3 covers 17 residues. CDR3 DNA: TGTGCCAGCAGCCGCCCCCGGGGGATCTCTGGGGCCAACGTCCTGACTTTC. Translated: CASSRPRGISGANVLTF.